These 27 T cell receptor beta chains came from one sample sequenced in a study of blood T cells in healthy people across ages. The use of a sample-barcoded 5' primer and a J-beta primer mix characterized a second PCR of 7 to 11 cycles. One entry per CDR3 protein results from TCRdb running MiXCR on the 5' RACE reads. This repertoire shows hundreds of thousands of distinct CDR3 sequences, 29% found once; its top ten account for around a sixth. Sequencing input: blood. These receptors all come from a woman older than 75 in good health.

A few counts support this clonotype. Given a much more abundant clone one base away, this may be a read error. The rearrangement links TRBV4-2 to TRBJ2-1; 8 bases align to TRBD2. Gene TRBJ2-7 matches the end of the DNA better, so the J call may be wrong. This CDR3 is built from 17 residues. The germline gives CDR1 LGHNA, CDR2 YNFKEQ. The CDR3 sequence: CASSQGLAGISYNEQYF. The CDR3 coding sequence is TGTGCCAGCAGCCAAGGGTTAGCGGGGATTTCCTACAATGAGCAGTACTTC.

This clonotype was observed a single time. A read error may produce the germline difference seen at one junction end. The chain is built from TRBV7-9 and TRBJ1-1; D unresolved. Germline V gives CDR1 SEHNR, CDR2 FQNEAQ (reference sequence). CDR3 length: 16 residues. CDR3 protein: CASSVAMGGSVTEAFF. Here the CDR3 DNA reads TGTGCCAGCAGCGTAGCGATGGGAGGGTCAGTCACTGAAGCTTTCTTT.

This clonotype was detected only a few times. A much bigger clone sits one base away, suggesting this may be a read error. The V call is TRBV6-4, the J call TRBJ1-2; TRBD1 matches at 9 bases. The trim removed 8 bases at V and 8 bases at J, leaving 9 bases unmatched. The CDR3 spans 13 residues. CDR1 and CDR2 (germline): MRHNA, SNTAGT. Here the CDR3 reads CASRDRDLCGYTF. The CDR3 DNA sequence: TGTGCCAGCCGGGACAGGGACTTATGCGGCTACACCTTC.

Concerning this clonotype: At one of its ends the junction is not consistent with the germline gene, which may arise from a read error. This sequence joins TRBV19 and TRBJ2-5; the match to TRBD2 covers 10 bases. The CDR3 spans 18 residues. Germline CDR1 and CDR2: LNHDA and SQIVND (reference sequence). The chain's CDR3 is CAGSITSGVATDPKTQYF. The CDR3, as DNA: TGTGCCGGTAGTATTACTAGCGGGGTGGCCACAGATCCGAAGACCCAGTACTTC.

This clonotype appeared once. The chain employs TRBV5-6 and TRBJ2-1; D unresolved. The germline V and J ends were trimmed by 0 bases and 10 bases, with 11 bases remaining between them. CDR3 length equals 13 residues. CDR1 is SGHDT and CDR2 is YYEEEE in the germline V gene. In DNA form, the CDR3 reads TGTGCCAGCAGCTTGGGGTCGGCAGTCGAGCAGTTCTTC. Its protein is CASSLGSAVEQFF.

Points on this clonotype: The junction and the germline gene differ at one end; a read error may be behind it. The rearrangement joins TRBV12-3 or TRBV12-4 to TRBJ2-3, with TRBD1 identical over 10 bases. The CDR3 runs to 17 residues. The CDR3 nucleotides read TGTGCCAGCACTCCCTTAGGGGGACAGGGGTTTGCAGATGCGCAGTATTTT. Translated, it gives CASTPLGGQGFADAQYF.

The gene calls are TRBV7-2 and TRBJ1-5, with a weak D call TRBD1 (6 bases). Per germline, CDR1 SGHTA and CDR2 FQGNSA. The CDR3 extends over 16 amino acids. The ends were cut back, 1 base at V and 5 bases at J, with 15 bases in the middle. Here the CDR3 DNA reads TGTGCCAGCAGCTTAGAGGGGGGAGTAGGCGATCAGCCCCAGCATTTT. Translation: CASSLEGGVGDQPQHF.

The genes are TRBV29-1 and TRBJ1-4; no firm D call. The CDR3 totals 10 residues. With 4 bases removed from V and 4 bases from J, the gap between germline ends came to 1 base. CDR1 is SQVTM, CDR2 ANQGSEA, per germline. The CDR3 sequence is CSVGNEKLFF. CDR3 DNA sequence: TGCAGCGTTGGTAATGAAAAACTGTTTTTT.

Many counts were recorded for this clonotype. The chain is built from TRBV7-2 and TRBJ2-1, with 15 positions matching TRBD2. Per the germline V gene, CDR1 is SGHTA and CDR2 is FQGNSA. With V trimmed by 5 bases and J by 6 bases, 5 bases remained unmatched. This CDR3 region has 16 residues. The CDR3 nucleotides read TGTGCCAGCAGCATGCGGACTAGCGGGGGGGTCAATGAGCAGTTCTTC. Protein sequence: CASSMRTSGGVNEQFF. Looking up the rest from reference TRBV7-2 and TRBJ2-1 gives the full variable domain: GAGVSQSPSNKVTEKGKDVELRCDPISGHTALYWYRQSLGQGLEFLIYFQGNSAPDKSGLPSDRFSAERTGGSVSTLTIQRTQQEDSAVYLCASSMRTSGGVNEQFFGPGTRLTVL.

Ten or more counts support this clonotype. The chain uses TRBV3-1 and TRBJ1-4, with D uncertain. Trimming took off 1 base at V and 12 bases at J, with 12 bases between the two ends. This CDR3 region has 13 residues. From germline, CDR1 is LGHDT and CDR2 YNNKEL (reference sequence). CDR3 sequence: CASSQGRLSELFF. The DNA for the CDR3 is TGTGCCAGCAGCCAAGGACGGTTGTCGGAACTGTTTTTT.

Concerning this clonotype: A single base separates this from a much larger clone, so it may be a read error. The genes are TRBV18 and TRBJ2-3; possibly TRBD1 for D (6 bases). This CDR3 comprises 17 residues. Trimming took 5 bases from V and 2 from J, leaving 20 bases between them. Looked up from germline, CDR1 is KGHSH and CDR2 is LQKENI. DNA for the CDR3: TGTGCCAGCTCATTACACAGGGTGTCAACTAACACAGATACGCAGTATTTT. As protein: CASSLHRVSTNTDTQYF.

This clonotype occurred many times. V is TRBV7-9 and J is TRBJ2-7; TRBD1 matches 10 bases. Germline V gene lookup returns CDR1 SEHNR and CDR2 FQNEAQ (reference sequence). V dropped 4 bases and J dropped 7; count of bases not matched to a gene: 7. The CDR3 covers 14 residues. The CDR3 nucleotides are TGTGCCAGCAGCTCAGACAGGGGGCGGGCGGAGCAGTACTTC. Protein sequence: CASSSDRGRAEQYF.

This clonotype was observed at least ten times. The V and J genes are TRBV5-1 and TRBJ1-4; D perhaps matches TRBD1 (5 bases). The germline gives CDR1 SGHRS, CDR2 YFSETQ. V lost 0 bases and J 4 bases, leaving 10 bases between the germline ends. This CDR3 has 15 residues. The CDR3 DNA sequence: TGCGCCAGCAGCTTGGTCGGCGGGGGTAATGAAAAACTGTTTTTT. Translating it yields CASSLVGGGNEKLFF.

Only a few counts were recorded for this clonotype. The chain has TRBV18 and TRBJ1-1, with D unresolved. The CDR3 has 16 amino acids. V was pared by 1 base and J by 0 bases, with 12 bases between. Germline values: CDR1 KGHSH, CDR2 LQKENI. The CDR3 loop is CASSPRVMAMNTEAFF. In DNA form, the CDR3 reads TGTGCCAGCTCACCACGAGTAATGGCTATGAACACTGAAGCTTTCTTT.

This clonotype was recorded many times. The chain uses TRBV5-1 and TRBJ2-7, with D possibly being TRBD1 (5 bases). The CDR3 length is 19 residues. Trimming left V 0 bases short and J 0 bases short, with 22 bases between. Germline V CDR1 and CDR2: SGHRS, YFSETQ. CDR3 protein: CASSLELGESIGISYEQYF. The CDR3 DNA follows: TGCGCCAGCAGCTTGGAGCTAGGGGAAAGTATTGGCATCTCCTACGAGCAGTACTTC.

This rearrangement joins TRBV7-2 to TRBJ2-7; D might be TRBD2 (6 bases). Between the trimmed V and J ends, which lost 0 bases and 6 bases, there was a span of 12 bases. CDR3 size: 14 residues. Per germline, CDR1 SGHTA and CDR2 FQGNSA. For the CDR3, the DNA is TGTGCCAGCAGCTTAGCGGAGGGACTCAGCGAGCAGTACTTC. Protein: CASSLAEGLSEQYF.

In the case of this clonotype: The conserved final phenylalanine or tryptophan is absent from the CDR3, which likely points to a read error. J is TRBJ2-3 and V is TRBV28; no clear D. The CDR3 extends over 12 amino acids. Germline V gives CDR1 MDHEN, CDR2 SYDVKM. V dropped 5 bases and J dropped 7 bases, with 10 bases sitting between them. CDR3 DNA: TGTGCCAGCAGTCAACCGTCCAATACGCAGTATTTG. Amino acids: CASSQPSNTQYL.

This clonotype has at least ten counts. The chain uses TRBV6-2 or TRBV6-3 and TRBJ2-1; either TRBD1 or TRBD2 may supply D (5 bases each). This CDR3 comprises 16 residues. In germline, CDR1 is MNHEY, CDR2 SVGEGT. With 2 bases removed from V and 4 bases from J, the gap between germline ends came to 15 bases. DNA for the CDR3: TGTGCCAGCAGTTACGAGGGGACGGGAAAATACAATGAGCAGTTCTTC. It translates to CASSYEGTGKYNEQFF.

This clonotype was detected ten times or more. The rearrangement uses TRBV7-2 and TRBJ1-2, with TRBD1 matching 8 bases. Trimming cost V 1 base and J 3 bases; bases outside gene matches: 4. In germline, CDR1 is SGHTA, CDR2 FQGNSA. The CDR3 loop spans 15 amino acids. This chain's CDR3 is CASSLGTGYDYGYTF. CDR3 DNA sequence: TGTGCCAGCAGCTTAGGGACAGGGTACGACTATGGCTACACCTTC.

This clonotype was detected ten times or more. The chain links TRBV7-2 to TRBJ1-2; a possible D gene is TRBD1 (5 bases). The CDR3 is made up of 13 amino acids. Looked up from germline, CDR1 is SGHTA and CDR2 is FQGNSA. The ends were cut back, 2 bases at V and 4 bases at J, with 8 bases in the middle. CDR3 DNA sequence: TGTGCCAGCAGCTTAAAACAGGTCTATGGCTACACCTTC. This encodes CASSLKQVYGYTF.

This clonotype occurred many times. The chain carries TRBV5-1 and TRBJ2-3; 9 bases are a match to TRBD1. Germline V lookup: CDR1 SGHRS, CDR2 YFSETQ. This CDR3 is built from 15 residues. Trimming removed 4 bases from V and 4 bases from J; junction bases left unmatched: 7. Written as DNA, the CDR3 is TGCGCCAGCAGCGTAACAGGGGGCGTTTCAGATACGCAGTATTTT. Amino acid sequence: CASSVTGGVSDTQYF.

Comments on this clonotype: This could be a read error, since a much larger clone is one nucleotide away. The chain recombines TRBV4-3 with TRBJ2-7; no firm D call. There are 13 residues in the CDR3. Germline V gene sequence: CDR1 LGHNA, CDR2 YSLEER. CDR3 sequence (DNA): TGCGCCAACAGCCAAGGGATATTCTACGAGCAGTACTTC. Its translation is CANSQGIFYEQYF.

This clonotype was observed many times. The chain links TRBV20-1 to TRBJ2-7, with TRBD2 matching 12 bases. The CDR3 sequence is 12 residues long. Germline V lookup: CDR1 DFQATT, CDR2 SNEGSKA (reference sequence). With 6 bases clipped from V and 4 bases from J, the junction kept 1 base outside the gene matches. The CDR3 spells CSAGTSGYEQYF. The DNA of the CDR3 is TGCAGTGCCGGGACTAGCGGGTACGAGCAGTACTTC.

At least ten counts were recorded for this clonotype. This chain links TRBV25-1 with TRBJ2-3, with no clear D. V dropped 3 bases and J dropped 7 bases, with 17 bases sitting between them. The CDR3 length is 15 residues. CDR1 is MGHDK, CDR2 SYGVNS, per germline. DNA for the CDR3: TGTGCCAGCAGTGACCCGGCCTTCACCTGGAATACGCAGTATTTT. Translated: CASSDPAFTWNTQYF. Full variable domain (rest looked up from reference TRBV25-1 and TRBJ2-3): EADIYQTPRYLVIGTGKKITLECSQTMGHDKMYWYQQDPGMELHLIHYSYGVNSTEKGDLSSESTVSRIRTEHFPLTLESARPSHTSQYLCASSDPAFTWNTQYFGPGTRLTVL.

The V and J genes are TRBV11-2 and TRBJ2-1; D may be TRBD1 or TRBD2 (5 bases each). The J call may be faulty, since TRBJ2-7 better matches the DNA end. In germline, CDR1 is SGHAT, CDR2 FQNNGV. The CDR3 extends over 17 amino acids. In DNA, the CDR3 is TGTGCCAGCAGCTTAGGGGGGTGGTTTAGCTCCTACAATGAGCAGTACTTC. Its translation is CASSLGGWFSSYNEQYF.

This clonotype has only a few counts. The chain couples TRBV6-5 to TRBJ1-6, with TRBD1 identical over 10 bases. CDR3 size: 16 residues. In germline, CDR1 is MNHEY, CDR2 SVGAGI. J gave up 3 bases and V 6 bases, and 5 bases lay outside the gene matches. CDR3 region: CASRTGTGVYNSPLHF. Here the CDR3 DNA reads TGTGCCAGCAGAACGGGGACAGGGGTCTATAATTCACCCCTCCACTTT.

This clonotype was observed a few times. The V gene is TRBV27, the J gene TRBJ2-3; D possibly corresponds to TRBD2 (6 bases). CDR3 length: 19 amino acids. The V gene lost 6 bases and the J gene lost 2 bases, with 27 bases spanning the gap. Per germline, CDR1 MNHEY and CDR2 SMNVEV (reference sequence). CDR3 sequence: CASSHLSGPFFPSTDTQYF. DNA of the CDR3: TGTGCCAGCAGCCATCTCAGCGGGCCCTTTTTCCCTTCCACAGATACGCAGTATTTT.